These 15 T cell receptor beta chains were sequenced from one sample in a study of Ad26.COV2.S vaccination and SARS-CoV-2 variants. The data were produced by immunoSEQ multiplex PCR, yet TCRdb's version contains in-frame clones alone and is incomplete. The data contain some 640,000 clones, 70% to 90% of them seen just once; the ten biggest clones take up over 1.3%. Treatment noted: about 20 received Ad26.COV2.S at low or high dose, single or two shots; about 5 received placebo; per-sample allocation not given. Material that was analyzed had been drawn on day 63 after the first vaccine or placebo injection. Specimen: peripheral blood, collected in a trial of Ad26.COV2.S vaccine versus placebo. These receptors originate from a person between 18 and 60 years old who received the Ad26.COV2.S COVID-19 vaccine or a placebo.

V is TRBV30 and J is TRBJ1-3; D gene ambiguous. V lost 0 bases to trimming and J lost 0 bases, with 9 bases between them. The CDR3 is 15 amino acids. Germline V gene lookup returns CDR1 GTSNPN and CDR2 SVGIG (reference sequence). CDR3 amino acids: CAWSVPATSGNTIYF. The CDR3 DNA reads as TGTGCCTGGAGTGTACCGGCTACCTCTGGAAACACCATATATTTT. The entire variable domain, with the rest obtained from reference TRBV30 and TRBJ1-3, is as follows: SQTIHQWPATLVQPVGSPLSLECTVEGTSNPNLYWYRQAAGRGLQLLFYSVGIGQISSEVPQNLSASRPQDRQFILSSKKLLLSDSGFYLCAWSVPATSGNTIYFGEGSWLTVV.

The V gene is TRBV7-2, the J gene TRBJ1-1; TRBD1 matches at 7 bases. The J segment lost 3 bases and the V segment lost 2 bases, leaving 3 bases of the junction unmatched. This CDR3 has 14 residues. The V gene's germline CDR1 is SGHTA and CDR2 FQGNSA. The CDR3 DNA is TGTGCCAGCAGCTTAAGACAGGGACACACTGAAGCTTTCTTT. It is translated as CASSLRQGHTEAFF. Filled out from reference TRBV7-2 and TRBJ1-1, the complete variable domain reads GAGVSQSPSNKVTEKGKDVELRCDPISGHTALYWYRQSLGQGLEFLIYFQGNSAPDKSGLPSDRFSAERTGGSVSTLTIQRTQQEDSAVYLCASSLRQGHTEAFFGQGTRLTVV.

This CDR3 reads CASRQGREQYF. CDR3 DNA: TGTGCCAGCAGGCAGGGCAGGGAGCAGTACTTC. The chain uses TRBV6-5 and TRBJ2-7, with a possible D match to TRBD1 (5 bases). V lost 6 bases and J lost 7, with 10 bases in between. Germline V lookup: CDR1 MNHEY, CDR2 SVGAGI. CDR3 length: 11 amino acids.

This rearrangement joins TRBV7-6 to TRBJ2-6, with D maybe TRBD1 (6 bases). The germline V gene has CDR1 SGHVS and CDR2 FNYEAQ. The V end lost 1 base, the J end lost 1 base, and 11 bases lay between the germline ends. CDR3 length: 17 residues. Written as DNA, the CDR3 is TGTGCCAGCAGCTTAGAGGGACACCCTTCTGGGGCCAACGTCCTGACTTTC. Protein sequence: CASSLEGHPSGANVLTF. The full variable domain, its missing parts supplied by reference TRBV7-6 and TRBJ2-6, is GAGVSQSPRYKVTKRGQDVALRCDPISGHVSLYWYRQALGQGPEFLTYFNYEAQQDKSGLPNDRFSAERPEGSISTLTIQRTEQRDSAMYRCASSLEGHPSGANVLTFGAGSRLTVL.

The chain recombines TRBV7-2 with TRBJ2-3, with TRBD1 matching over 10 bases. V lost 5 bases, J lost 4 bases, and 9 bases stayed unmatched. Germline V gene sequence: CDR1 SGHTA, CDR2 FQGNSA. This CDR3 spans 16 amino acids. The CDR3: CASSGQTGGGPDTQYF. As DNA, the CDR3 is TGTGCCAGCAGCGGACAGACAGGGGGCGGCCCAGATACGCAGTATTTT.

V usage is TRBV29-1 and J usage is TRBJ2-3; 7 bases align to TRBD2. The CDR3 has 14 amino acids. Germline lookup yields CDR1 SQVTM and CDR2 ANQGSEA. V was pared by 6 bases and J by 2 bases, with 8 bases of the junction left unmatched. This chain's CDR3 is CSVAPGTNTDTQYF. CDR3 sequence (DNA): TGCAGCGTCGCCCCCGGGACTAACACAGATACGCAGTATTTT.

The rearrangement uses TRBV30 and TRBJ2-3; TRBD1 is a possible D gene (5 bases). Trimming took 7 bases from V and 1 from J, leaving 18 bases between them. Germline CDR1 and CDR2: GTSNPN and SVGIG (reference sequence). The CDR3 runs 15 residues. The CDR3 DNA sequence: TGTGCCTCCCTACACCAGGGAAGACGCACAGATACGCAGTATTTT. Amino acids: CASLHQGRRTDTQYF. The whole variable domain, remainder taken from reference TRBV30 and TRBJ2-3, is SQTIHQWPATLVQPVGSPLSLECTVEGTSNPNLYWYRQAAGRGLQLLFYSVGIGQISSEVPQNLSASRPQDRQFILSSKKLLLSDSGFYLCASLHQGRRTDTQYFGPGTRLTVL.

The genes are TRBV21-1 and TRBJ2-1; TRBD2 was called by the table and not checked on the DNA. TRBV21-1 is described as a pseudogene. The CDR3 covers 17 residues. The CDR3 bases are TGTGCCAGCAGCAAATGCGAATGTAGGACTAGCCTGAGTGAGCAGTTCTTC. It specifies CASSKCECRTSLSEQFF.

The CDR3 DNA reads as TGTGCCAGCAGCCCCAGACTAGCGGGAGGCGCAGATACGCAGTATTTT. Amino acids: CASSPRLAGGADTQYF. This chain joins TRBV3-1 (or the pseudogene TRBV3-2) and TRBJ2-3; TRBD2 matches 13 bases. V lost 4 bases, J lost 4 bases, and 5 bases stayed unmatched. Germline CDR1 reads LGHDT; CDR2 reads YNNKEL (reference sequence). CDR3 length: 16 amino acids.

The chain has TRBV24-1 and TRBJ2-2; D may be TRBD1 (5 bases). This CDR3 has 13 amino acids. Germline values: CDR1 KGHDR, CDR2 SFDVKD. Trimming took 9 bases from V and 3 from J, leaving 10 bases between them. CDR3 in DNA: TGTGCCACCGATGACAGTTACACCGGGGAGCTGTTTTTT. Protein sequence: CATDDSYTGELFF.

V is TRBV29-1 and J is TRBJ2-7; tentative D call: TRBD2 (6 bases). Germline V lookup: CDR1 SQVTM, CDR2 ANQGSEA. V was shortened by 6 bases and J by 0 bases, with 12 bases between the two germline ends. The CDR3 has 13 amino acids. The CDR3, as DNA: TGCAGCGTCGCGGGACGGAGCTCCTACGAGCAGTACTTC. Its protein is CSVAGRSSYEQYF.

Comments on this clone: Other DNA sequences within the sample encode an identical CDR3. This chain links TRBV10-3 with TRBJ2-7, with D uncertain. Per the germline V gene, CDR1 is ENHRY and CDR2 is SYGVKD. Trimming shortened V by 3 bases and J by 2 bases, and 2 bases separated the two germline ends. This CDR3 comprises 11 residues. CDR3 nucleotides: TGTGCCATCAGTGAAACCTACGAGCAGTACTTC. Amino acid sequence: CAISETYEQYF.

The chain couples TRBV30 to TRBJ1-5; D is possibly TRBD1 (6 bases). The CDR3 consists of 13 residues. Germline CDR1 GTSNPN, CDR2 SVGIG (reference sequence). Deletions cut 2 bases from V and 4 bases from J, with 9 bases between. DNA for the CDR3: TGTGCCTGGAGTATACAGGGAAATCAGCCCCAGCATTTT. The encoded protein is CAWSIQGNQPQHF.

The chain combines TRBV7-8 with TRBJ1-4, with D unclear. CDR1 is SGHVS, CDR2 FQNEAQ, per germline. V lost 5 bases to trimming and J lost 5 bases, with 15 bases between them. The CDR3 runs 15 residues. The CDR3 DNA reads TGTGCCAGCAGCCCCCAGGCCCTGTCAAATGAAAAACTGTTTTTT. The encoded protein is CASSPQALSNEKLFF. The full variable domain, with the rest looked up from reference TRBV7-8 and TRBJ1-4, is GAGVSQSPRYKVAKRGQDVALRCDPISGHVSLFWYQQALGQGPEFLTYFQNEAQLDKSGLPSDRFFAERPEGSVSTLKIQRTQQEDSAVYLCASSPQALSNEKLFFGSGTQLSVL.

The rearrangement joins TRBV7-9 to TRBJ2-5, with a possible D match to TRBD1 (6 bases). V shed 5 bases and J shed 1 base, with 17 bases lying between them. Germline loops: CDR1 SEHNR, CDR2 FQNEAQ (reference sequence). This CDR3 has 16 amino acids. The CDR3 DNA sequence: TGTGCCAGCAGCCCTGTCAGGGGCCTCCGCCAAGAGACCCAGTACTTC. As protein: CASSPVRGLRQETQYF.